This T cell receptor (beta chain) was recovered during a study of blood T cell repertoires in COVID-19. Original handling: Quantification of nucleated cells was approximated via reference gene primer amplification. Assay used: immunoSEQ multiplex PCR; TCRdb lists only in-frame clones, some missing. For V, J and clone size, that table is used; D and trimming come from the DNA. The sample holds about 300,000 clones; about 87% are singletons and the top ten take 1.5% to 2%. V lost 3 bases, J lost 9 bases, and 13 bases lay in between. The CDR3 is 13 residues long. Germline CDR1 and CDR2: SGHDT and YYEEEE. This clone appeared a few times.

The receptor comes from a woman aged 25 to 39 with COVID-19, enrolled during active disease. The chain carries TRBV5-6 and TRBJ1-3; D gene unclear. Sample: peripheral blood. The CDR3 nucleotides read TGTGCCAGCAGCTCATTCCGGCCGGGCACCATATATTTT. Translation: CASSSFRPGTIYF. The full variable domain, completed using reference TRBV5-6 and TRBJ1-3, is DAGVTQSPTHLIKTRGQQVTLRCSPKSGHDTVSWYQQALGQGPQFIFQYYEEEERQRGNFPDRFSGHQFPNYSSELNVNALLLGDSALYLCASSSFRPGTIYFGEGSWLTVV.